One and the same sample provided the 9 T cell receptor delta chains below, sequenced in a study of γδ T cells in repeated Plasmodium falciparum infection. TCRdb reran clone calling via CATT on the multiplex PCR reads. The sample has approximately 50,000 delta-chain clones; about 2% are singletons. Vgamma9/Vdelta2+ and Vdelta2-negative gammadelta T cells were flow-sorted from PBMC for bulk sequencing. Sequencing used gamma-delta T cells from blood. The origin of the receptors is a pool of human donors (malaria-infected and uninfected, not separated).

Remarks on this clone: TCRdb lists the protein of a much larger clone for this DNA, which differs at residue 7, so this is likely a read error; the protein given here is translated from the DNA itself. CDR3 residues: CAFSPPILTGGRPYTDKLIF. For the CDR3, the DNA is TGTGCCTTTAGTCCTCCTATCTTGACTGGGGGTAGACCGTACACCGATAAACTCATCTTT. The chain recombines TRDV3 with TRDJ1, with TRDD3 identical over 8 bases. Here the J gene was assigned by germline matching of the DNA, as TCRdb has none. The CDR3 consists of 20 residues. V lost 0 bases to trimming and J lost 0 bases; unmatched junction nucleotides: 21. Germline loops: CDR1 TVYSNPD, CDR2 GDNSRS (reference sequence).

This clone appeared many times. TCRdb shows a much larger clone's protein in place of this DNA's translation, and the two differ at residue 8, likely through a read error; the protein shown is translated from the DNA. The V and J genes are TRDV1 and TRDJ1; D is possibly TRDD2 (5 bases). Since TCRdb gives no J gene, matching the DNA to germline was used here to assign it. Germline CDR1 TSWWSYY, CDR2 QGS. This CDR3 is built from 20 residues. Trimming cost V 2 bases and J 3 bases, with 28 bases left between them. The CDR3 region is CALGETYGPAWTFRPDKLIF. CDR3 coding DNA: TGTGCTCTTGGGGAAACCTACGGGCCGGCTTGGACATTCCGCCCCGATAAACTCATCTTT.

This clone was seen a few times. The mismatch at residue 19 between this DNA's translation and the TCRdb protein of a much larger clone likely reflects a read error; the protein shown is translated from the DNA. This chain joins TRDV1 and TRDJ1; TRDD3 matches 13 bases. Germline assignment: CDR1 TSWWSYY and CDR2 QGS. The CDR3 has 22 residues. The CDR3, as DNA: TGTGCTCTTGGGGCTTCCTACCTTTACTGGGGGATACGCTTCGGGGATTTCGATAGACTCATCTTT. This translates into CALGASYLYWGIRFGDFDRLIF.

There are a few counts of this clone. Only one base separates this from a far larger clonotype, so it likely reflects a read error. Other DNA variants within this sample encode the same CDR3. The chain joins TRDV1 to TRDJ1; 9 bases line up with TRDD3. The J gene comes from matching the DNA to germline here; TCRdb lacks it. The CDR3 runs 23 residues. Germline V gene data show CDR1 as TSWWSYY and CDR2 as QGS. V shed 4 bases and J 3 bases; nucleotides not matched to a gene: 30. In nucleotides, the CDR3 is TGTGCTCTTGGGGCTACTAGGTTTCCTACGCCGCGTTGGTGGGGGATAGGGCCCGATAAACTCATCTTT. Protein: CALGATRFPTPRWWGIGPDKLIF.

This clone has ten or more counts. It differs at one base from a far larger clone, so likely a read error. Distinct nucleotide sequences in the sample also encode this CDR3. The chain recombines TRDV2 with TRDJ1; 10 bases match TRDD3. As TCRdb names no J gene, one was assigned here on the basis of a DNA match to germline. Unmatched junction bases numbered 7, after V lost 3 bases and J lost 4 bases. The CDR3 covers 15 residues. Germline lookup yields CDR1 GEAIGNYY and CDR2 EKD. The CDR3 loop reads CACDSVGGIRDKLIF. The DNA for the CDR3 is TGTGCCTGTGACTCTGTCGGGGGGATACGCGATAAACTCATCTTT.

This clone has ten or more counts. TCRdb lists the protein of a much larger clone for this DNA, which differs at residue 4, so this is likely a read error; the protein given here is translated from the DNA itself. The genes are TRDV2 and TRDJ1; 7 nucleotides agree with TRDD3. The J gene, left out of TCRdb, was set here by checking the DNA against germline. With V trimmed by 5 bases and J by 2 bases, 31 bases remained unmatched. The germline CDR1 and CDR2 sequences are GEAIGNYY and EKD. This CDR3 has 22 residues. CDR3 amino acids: CACGTQRLMEAPTGEGTDKLIF. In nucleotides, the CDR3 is TGTGCCTGTGGCACACAACGGCTCATGGAGGCACCGACTGGGGAAGGTACCGATAAACTCATCTTT.

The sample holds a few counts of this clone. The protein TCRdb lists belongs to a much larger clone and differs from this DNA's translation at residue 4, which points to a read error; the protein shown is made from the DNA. CDR3 bases: TGTGCTCTTGAGGAACCGGTCCTTCAAACTGGGGGCCAGATCAACTCCTGGGACACCCGACAGATGTTTTTC. It yields the protein CALEEPVLQTGGQINSWDTRQMFF. The V gene is TRDV1, the J gene TRDJ3, with TRDD3 matching over 8 bases. TCRdb carries no J gene annotation; the J gene was assigned here by matching the DNA with germline. This CDR3 is built from 24 residues. Germline V gene data show CDR1 as TSWWSYY and CDR2 as QGS.

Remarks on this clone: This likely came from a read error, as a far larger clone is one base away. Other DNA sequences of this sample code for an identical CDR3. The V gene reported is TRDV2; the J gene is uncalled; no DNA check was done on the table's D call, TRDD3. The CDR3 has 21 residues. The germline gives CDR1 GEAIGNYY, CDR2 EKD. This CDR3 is CACDTIGHTGGSSHATDKLIF. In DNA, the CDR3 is TGTGCCTGTGACACCATCGGGCATACTGGGGGATCCTCCCACGCCACCGATAAACTCATCTTC.

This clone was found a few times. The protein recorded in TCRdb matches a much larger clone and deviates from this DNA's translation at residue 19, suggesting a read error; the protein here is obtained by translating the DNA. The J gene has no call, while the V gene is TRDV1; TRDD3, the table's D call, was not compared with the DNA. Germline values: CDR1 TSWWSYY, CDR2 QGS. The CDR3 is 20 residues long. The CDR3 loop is CALGKRTVLGIPGYTDKLTF. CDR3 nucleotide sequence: TGTGCTCTTGGGAAACGAACGGTCCTGGGGATACCTGGGTACACCGATAAACTCACCTTT.